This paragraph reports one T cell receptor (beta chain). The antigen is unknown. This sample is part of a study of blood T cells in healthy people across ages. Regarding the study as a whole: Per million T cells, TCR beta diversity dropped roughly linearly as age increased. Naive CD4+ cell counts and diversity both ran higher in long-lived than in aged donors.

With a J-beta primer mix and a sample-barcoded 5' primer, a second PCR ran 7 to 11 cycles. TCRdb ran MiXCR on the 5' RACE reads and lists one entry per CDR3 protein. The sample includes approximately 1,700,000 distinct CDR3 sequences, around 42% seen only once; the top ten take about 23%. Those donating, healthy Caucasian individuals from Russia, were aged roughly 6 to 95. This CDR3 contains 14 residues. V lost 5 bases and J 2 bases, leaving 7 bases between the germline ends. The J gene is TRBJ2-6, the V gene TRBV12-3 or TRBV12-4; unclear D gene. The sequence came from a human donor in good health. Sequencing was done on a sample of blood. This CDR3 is CASSEVAGANVLTF. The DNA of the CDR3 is TGTGCCAGCAGTGAGGTAGCTGGGGCCAACGTCCTGACTTTC.